The 19 T cell receptor beta chains presented below share a single source sample, sequenced in a study of T cell changes during pregnancy in multiple sclerosis. Data came from immunoSEQ multiplex PCR; TCRdb stores just in-frame clones and leaves some out. Here the sample spans under 15,000 clones, 86% being singletons. The sequenced sample was CD8+ T cells from peripheral blood mononuclear cells, obtained in the second trimester of pregnancy. These TCRs come from a female donor in good health, enrolled as a control in a pregnancy study.

This clone was found once. The chain combines TRBV7-9 with TRBJ1-1; D is unclear. CDR1 and CDR2 (germline): SEHNR, FQNEAQ (reference sequence). Deletions cut 1 base from V and 1 base from J, with 7 bases between. This CDR3 region has 14 residues. The CDR3 protein is CASSLGRENTEAFF. DNA of the CDR3: TGTGCCAGCAGCTTAGGGAGGGAGAACACTGAAGCTTTCTTT.

The chain has TRBV7-9 and TRBJ2-1, with TRBD1 matching over 8 bases. The trim removed 5 bases at V and 6 bases at J, leaving 3 bases unmatched. Germline V gives CDR1 SEHNR, CDR2 FQNEAQ (reference sequence). This CDR3 spans 13 amino acids. CDR3 loop: CASSRTGGNEQFF. CDR3 sequence (DNA): TGTGCCAGCAGCCGAACAGGGGGCAATGAGCAGTTCTTC.

J is TRBJ2-7 and V is TRBV25-1; D ambiguous. V shed 8 bases and J shed 0 bases, with 5 bases lying between them. The CDR3 totals 11 residues. Germline values: CDR1 MGHDK, CDR2 SYGVNS. CDR3 sequence (DNA): TGTGCCAGCGGCAGCTCCTACGAGCAGTACTTC. It encodes CASGSSYEQYF.

This chain links TRBV27 with TRBJ1-4; D perhaps matches TRBD1 (6 bases). Trimming took off 6 bases at V and 11 bases at J, with 10 bases between the two ends. CDR3 length: 11 amino acids. The V gene's germline CDR1 is MNHEY and CDR2 SMNVEV (reference sequence). The CDR3 region has the DNA TGTGCCAGCAGATCGCAGGGGAAACTGTTTTTT. This sequence encodes CASRSQGKLFF.

This clone was seen a single time. The V gene is TRBV6-4, the J gene TRBJ2-2; D might be TRBD2 (5 bases). V was pared by 7 bases and J by 3 bases, with 12 bases between. CDR3 length equals 14 residues. Germline CDR1 is MRHNA and CDR2 is SNTAGT. The CDR3 DNA reads as TGTGCCAGCACCTTGGACGGGGACACCGGGGAGCTGTTTTTT. As protein: CASTLDGDTGELFF.

This rearrangement joins TRBV4-1 to TRBJ2-3; 7 bases are a match to TRBD2. V lost 2 bases, J lost 5 bases, and 13 bases stayed unmatched. Germline V gives CDR1 MGHRA, CDR2 YSYEKL. This CDR3 has 17 residues. The CDR3 DNA sequence: TGCGCCAGCAGCCAACCACTAGCGAGTCGCGTTCAAGATACGCAGTATTTT. Protein product: CASSQPLASRVQDTQYF.

The sample holds one count of this clone. The junction departs from germline at one end; a sequencing error may be responsible. CDR3 bases: TGTGCCAGCAGTTTGGGGCCGAACACTGAAGCTTCCTTT. It translates to CASSLGPNTEASF. V and J are TRBV27 and TRBJ1-1, with a possible D match to TRBD1 (5 bases). CDR1 is MNHEY and CDR2 is SMNVEV in the germline V gene (reference sequence). The CDR3 has 13 amino acids.

This rearrangement joins TRBV19 to TRBJ2-7; possible D gene TRBD1, 6 bases. Looked up from germline, CDR1 is LNHDA and CDR2 is SQIVND (reference sequence). V gave up 4 bases and J gave up 3 bases, with 10 bases separating them. The CDR3 length is 13 residues. CDR3 DNA sequence: TGTGCCAGTAGTAGCCGGGACATCTACGAGCAGTACTTC. Encoded protein: CASSSRDIYEQYF.

The chain has TRBV5-5 and TRBJ2-7, with D unresolved. CDR3 length equals 16 residues. Germline CDR1 SGHKS, CDR2 YYEKEE (reference sequence). V lost 2 bases, J lost 1 base, and 16 bases lay in between. CDR3 amino acids: CASSLPSEASSYEQYF. CDR3 coding DNA: TGTGCCAGCAGCTTACCGAGCGAGGCTAGTTCCTACGAGCAGTACTTC.

The chain uses TRBV11-2 and TRBJ2-5; 8 bases align to TRBD2. The CDR3 has 15 amino acids. V lost 0 bases to trimming and J lost 7 bases; unmatched junction nucleotides: 7. Germline V CDR1 and CDR2: SGHAT, FQNNGV. CDR3 loop: CASSLEFTSGWTQYF. The CDR3 nucleotides are TGTGCCAGCAGCTTAGAGTTTACTAGCGGATGGACCCAGTACTTC.

This chain links TRBV2 with TRBJ2-3, with D perhaps matching TRBD2 (6 bases). The CDR3 extends over 14 amino acids. V was shortened by 11 bases and J by 2 bases, with 17 bases between the two germline ends. Germline assignment: CDR1 SNHLY and CDR2 FYNNEI. The chain's CDR3 is CAGRLEQYTDTQYF. CDR3 in DNA: TGTGCCGGGAGACTAGAGCAATACACAGATACGCAGTATTTT.

The table lists this clone with a few counts. This chain links TRBV7-2 with TRBJ1-2; 7 nucleotides line up with TRBD1. V dropped 2 bases and J dropped 2; count of bases not matched to a gene: 2. Germline V gives CDR1 SGHTA, CDR2 FQGNSA. CDR3 length: 14 residues. The CDR3 here is CASSLQGENYGYTF. The CDR3 nucleotides are TGTGCCAGCAGCTTACAGGGGGAGAACTATGGCTACACCTTC.

The count of this clone is one. This chain's CDR3 is CASSQHRGETQYF. CDR3 DNA sequence: TGCGCCAGCAGCCAACATCGGGGGGAGACCCAGTACTTC. The V call is TRBV4-3, the J call TRBJ2-5, with a weak D call TRBD2 (6 bases). Germline-derived CDR1 and CDR2 are LGHNA and YSLEER. V lost 2 bases to trimming and J lost 5 bases, with 9 bases between them. The CDR3 extends over 13 amino acids.

This chain uses TRBV7-9 with TRBJ2-7; a possible D gene is TRBD2 (5 bases). The V end was cut by 4 bases, the J end by 3 bases, with 16 bases between. The CDR3 is 15 residues long. The germline gives CDR1 SEHNR, CDR2 FQNEAQ (reference sequence). CDR3 nucleotides: TGTGCCAGCAGCTACCCAGGCGGAGGAGACTACGAGCAGTACTTC. As protein: CASSYPGGGDYEQYF.

This chain links TRBV29-1 with TRBJ1-2, with TRBD1 as a possible D gene (5 bases). Germline V gene sequence: CDR1 SQVTM, CDR2 ANQGSEA. Deletions cut 6 bases from V and 8 bases from J, with 16 bases between. The CDR3 spans 12 residues. The CDR3 DNA follows: TGCAGCGTCCCGAGCCCCAGGGAAGGCTACACCTTC. Translating it yields CSVPSPREGYTF. Full variable domain (rest looked up from reference TRBV29-1 and TRBJ1-2): SAVISQKPSRDICQRGTSLTIQCQVDSQVTMMFWYRQQPGQSLTLIATANQGSEATYESGFVIDKFPISRPNLTFSTLTVSNMSPEDSSIYLCSVPSPREGYTFGSGTRLTVV.

The rearrangement links TRBV6-5 to TRBJ2-5; tentatively, D is TRBD2 (6 bases). Trimming pared 2 bases from V and 4 bases from J, leaving 14 bases between. This CDR3 has 15 residues. CDR1 and CDR2 from the germline V gene are MNHEY and SVGAGI. The CDR3 DNA is TGTGCCAGCAGTTACGGGCCTAGCGCTACAGAGACCCAGTACTTC. Its translation is CASSYGPSATETQYF.

This clone was seen a handful of times. CDR3 loop: CAWSGSGQNTEAFF. Here the CDR3 DNA reads TGTGCCTGGAGTGGGTCCGGACAGAACACTGAAGCTTTCTTT. The chain has TRBV30 and TRBJ1-1; D perhaps matches TRBD1 (5 bases). Germline CDR1 is GTSNPN and CDR2 is SVGIG (reference sequence). CDR3 size: 14 residues. The V gene lost 1 base and the J gene lost 1 base, with 10 bases spanning the gap.

V gene TRBV6-5 combines with J gene TRBJ1-5, with 7 bases identical to TRBD1. Germline V gives CDR1 MNHEY, CDR2 SVGAGI. The CDR3 covers 15 residues. Trimming cost V 4 bases and J 5 bases; bases outside gene matches: 8. The CDR3 region has the DNA TGTGCCAGCAGTTCGAAGTACAGGGGTGATCAGCCCCAGCATTTT. The encoded protein is CASSSKYRGDQPQHF.

The gene calls are TRBV19 and TRBJ2-7, with 8 nucleotides matching TRBD1. The V and J ends lost 6 bases and 6 bases, in that order; junction bases with no gene match: 7. The CDR3 spans 13 residues. Germline V gene lookup returns CDR1 LNHDA and CDR2 SQIVND (reference sequence). The chain's CDR3 is CASSRDRFSEQYF. CDR3 coding DNA: TGTGCCAGTAGCCGGGACAGGTTTTCCGAGCAGTACTTC.